This T cell receptor (beta chain) is drawn from a study of identical twins. This clonotype appeared many times. Antigen specificity is unknown. From germline, CDR1 is SGHVS and CDR2 FNYEAQ. CDR3 length equals 14 residues. The V and J ends lost 1 base and 7 bases respectively, with 14 bases between them. Study findings and constraints: Sequences that were out-of-frame, alpha and twin-shared displayed an excess of low generation probability.

TCRdb re-derived calls from the 5' RACE reads in MiXCR, one entry per CDR3 protein. This sample carries about 730,000 distinct CDR3 sequences, around 20% of them seen once, and the ten largest clones take 4.3%. These data were also reused for a study on T cells expressing NK-cell markers.

Sequences were obtained from PBMCs. This TCR derives from a woman aged 18-29 years in good health. V gene TRBV7-6 combines with J gene TRBJ2-7, with D perhaps TRBD2 (5 bases). The CDR3 DNA is TGTGCCAGCAGCTTAGGGACCGGGCCGGGGGAGCAGTACTTC. As protein: CASSLGTGPGEQYF.